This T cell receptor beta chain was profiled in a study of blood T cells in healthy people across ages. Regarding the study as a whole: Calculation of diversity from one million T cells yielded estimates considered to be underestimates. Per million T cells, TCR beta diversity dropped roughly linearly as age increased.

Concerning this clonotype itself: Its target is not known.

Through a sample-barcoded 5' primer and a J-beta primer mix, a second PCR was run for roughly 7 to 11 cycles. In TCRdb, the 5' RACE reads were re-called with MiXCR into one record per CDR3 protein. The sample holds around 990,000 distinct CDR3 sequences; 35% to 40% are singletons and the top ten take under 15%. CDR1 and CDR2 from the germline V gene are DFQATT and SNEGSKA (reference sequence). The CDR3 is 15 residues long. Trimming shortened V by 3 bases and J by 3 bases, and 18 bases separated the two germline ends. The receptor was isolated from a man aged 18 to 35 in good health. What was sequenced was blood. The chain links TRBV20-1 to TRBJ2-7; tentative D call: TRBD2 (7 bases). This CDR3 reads CSASDFAGAVYEQYF. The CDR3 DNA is TGCAGTGCTAGTGATTTCGCGGGGGCCGTCTACGAGCAGTACTTC.